This T cell receptor beta chain was captured in a study of blood T cell repertoires in COVID-19. The wider study: Sample material is recorded as cDNA or gDNA derived from T cells, B-cell-depleted T cells, or PBMCs.

V shed 4 bases, J shed 1 base, and the junction held 3 bases outside the gene matches. Germline V gene sequence: CDR1 SGHVS, CDR2 FNYEAQ. The CDR3 is 16 residues long. Sequenced by immunoSEQ multiplex PCR; TCRdb stores in-frame clones only, minus some. The table lists approximately 230,000 clones, about nine tenths of them singletons. Before being deemed recovered, Cohort 3 donors had two negative PCRs, clearance, or symptom resolution. Material for sequencing was PBMCs or T cells enriched from blood (not recorded which). This TCR was sampled from a woman aged 18-30 years who had recovered from COVID-19. The chain uses TRBV7-6 and TRBJ2-7; the match to TRBD2 covers 14 bases. The DNA for the CDR3 is TGTGCCAGCAGCTCTGGACTAGCGGGAGGATCCTACGAGCAGTACTTC. The encoded protein is CASSSGLAGGSYEQYF.